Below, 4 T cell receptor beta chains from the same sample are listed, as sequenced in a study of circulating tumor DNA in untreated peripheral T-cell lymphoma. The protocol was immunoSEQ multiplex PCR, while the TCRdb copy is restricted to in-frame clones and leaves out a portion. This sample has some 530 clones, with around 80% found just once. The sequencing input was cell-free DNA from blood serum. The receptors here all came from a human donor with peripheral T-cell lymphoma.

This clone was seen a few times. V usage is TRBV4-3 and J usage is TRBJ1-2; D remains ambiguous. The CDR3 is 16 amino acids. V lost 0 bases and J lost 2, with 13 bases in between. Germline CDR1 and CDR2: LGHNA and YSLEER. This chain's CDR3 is CASSQDIGGLNYGYTF. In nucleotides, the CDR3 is TGCGCCAGCAGCCAAGATATTGGTGGGCTGAACTATGGCTACACCTTC.

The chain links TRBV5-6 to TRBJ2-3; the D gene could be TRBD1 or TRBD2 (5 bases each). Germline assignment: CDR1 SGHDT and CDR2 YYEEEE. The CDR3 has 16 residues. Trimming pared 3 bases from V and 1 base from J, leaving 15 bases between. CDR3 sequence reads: CASSSLPGRGTDTQYF. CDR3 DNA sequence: TGTGCCAGCAGCTCGCTTCCGGGACGGGGCACAGATACGCAGTATTTT.

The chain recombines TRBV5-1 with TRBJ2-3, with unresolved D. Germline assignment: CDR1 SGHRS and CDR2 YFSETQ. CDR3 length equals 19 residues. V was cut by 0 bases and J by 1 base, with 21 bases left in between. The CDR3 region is CASSLEVMQSWQGTDTQYF. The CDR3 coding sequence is TGCGCCAGCAGCTTGGAGGTTATGCAGAGCTGGCAAGGCACAGATACGCAGTATTTT. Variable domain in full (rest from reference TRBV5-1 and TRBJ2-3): KAGVTQTPRYLIKTRGQQVTLSCSPISGHRSVSWYQQTPGQGLQFLFEYFSETQRNKGNFPGRFSGRQFSNSRSEMNVSTLELGDSALYLCASSLEVMQSWQGTDTQYFGPGTRLTVL.

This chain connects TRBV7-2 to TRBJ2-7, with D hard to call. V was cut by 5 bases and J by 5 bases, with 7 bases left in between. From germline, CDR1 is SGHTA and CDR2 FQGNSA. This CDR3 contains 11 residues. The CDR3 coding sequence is TGTGCCAGCAGCCCACAGAACGAGCAGTACTTC. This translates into CASSPQNEQYF.